Below are 4 T cell receptor beta chains sequenced from a single sample in a study of T cells after yellow fever vaccination. TCRdb re-analysed the 5' RACE reads in MiXCR, keeping a single row per CDR3 protein. Here the sample spans roughly 500,000 distinct CDR3 sequences, over 15% being singletons. This specimen consisted of PBMCs, obtained 15 days after the yellow fever booster vaccination. All receptors derive from a man younger than 45 who received the YFV17D yellow fever vaccine.

The table lists this clonotype with a count of one. The chain combines TRBV27 with TRBJ2-7, with 9 positions matching TRBD1. The CDR3 contains 15 residues. From germline, CDR1 is MNHEY and CDR2 SMNVEV (reference sequence). Losses at the gene ends were 5 bases for V and 2 bases for J; bases not matched to a gene: 7. This CDR3 reads CASSNTGGRAYEQYF. The CDR3 DNA follows: TGTGCCAGCAGTAATACAGGGGGCCGCGCCTACGAGCAGTACTTC.

This clonotype turned up a few times. The rearrangement uses TRBV7-2 and TRBJ2-1; 10 bases agree with TRBD1. There are 15 residues in the CDR3. The J segment lost 9 bases and the V segment lost 1 base, leaving 6 bases of the junction unmatched. The V gene's germline CDR1 is SGHTA and CDR2 FQGNSA. As DNA, the CDR3 is TGTGCCAGCAGCTTAGTGCCCGGGACAGGGGTTGAGCAGTTCTTC. It encodes CASSLVPGTGVEQFF.

A few counts support this clonotype. This chain uses TRBV20-1 with TRBJ2-5; D is possibly TRBD2 (5 bases). The ends were cut back, 0 bases at V and 4 bases at J, with 18 bases in the middle. The CDR3 runs to 16 residues. CDR1 is DFQATT and CDR2 is SNEGSKA in the germline V gene (reference sequence). This chain's CDR3 is CSAREPPVRGRETQYF. CDR3 nucleotide sequence: TGCAGTGCTAGAGAGCCTCCAGTCCGCGGGCGAGAGACCCAGTACTTC.

This clonotype came up a few times. The CDR3 protein is CASNSPGGPDTQYF. In DNA form, the CDR3 reads TGTGCCAGCAATTCCCCAGGCGGGCCAGATACGCAGTATTTT. This chain connects TRBV9 to TRBJ2-3; TRBD2 might be the D (5 bases). V was pared by 6 bases and J by 4 bases, with 15 bases between. The CDR3 runs to 14 residues. Germline-derived CDR1 and CDR2 are SGDLS and YYNGEE.